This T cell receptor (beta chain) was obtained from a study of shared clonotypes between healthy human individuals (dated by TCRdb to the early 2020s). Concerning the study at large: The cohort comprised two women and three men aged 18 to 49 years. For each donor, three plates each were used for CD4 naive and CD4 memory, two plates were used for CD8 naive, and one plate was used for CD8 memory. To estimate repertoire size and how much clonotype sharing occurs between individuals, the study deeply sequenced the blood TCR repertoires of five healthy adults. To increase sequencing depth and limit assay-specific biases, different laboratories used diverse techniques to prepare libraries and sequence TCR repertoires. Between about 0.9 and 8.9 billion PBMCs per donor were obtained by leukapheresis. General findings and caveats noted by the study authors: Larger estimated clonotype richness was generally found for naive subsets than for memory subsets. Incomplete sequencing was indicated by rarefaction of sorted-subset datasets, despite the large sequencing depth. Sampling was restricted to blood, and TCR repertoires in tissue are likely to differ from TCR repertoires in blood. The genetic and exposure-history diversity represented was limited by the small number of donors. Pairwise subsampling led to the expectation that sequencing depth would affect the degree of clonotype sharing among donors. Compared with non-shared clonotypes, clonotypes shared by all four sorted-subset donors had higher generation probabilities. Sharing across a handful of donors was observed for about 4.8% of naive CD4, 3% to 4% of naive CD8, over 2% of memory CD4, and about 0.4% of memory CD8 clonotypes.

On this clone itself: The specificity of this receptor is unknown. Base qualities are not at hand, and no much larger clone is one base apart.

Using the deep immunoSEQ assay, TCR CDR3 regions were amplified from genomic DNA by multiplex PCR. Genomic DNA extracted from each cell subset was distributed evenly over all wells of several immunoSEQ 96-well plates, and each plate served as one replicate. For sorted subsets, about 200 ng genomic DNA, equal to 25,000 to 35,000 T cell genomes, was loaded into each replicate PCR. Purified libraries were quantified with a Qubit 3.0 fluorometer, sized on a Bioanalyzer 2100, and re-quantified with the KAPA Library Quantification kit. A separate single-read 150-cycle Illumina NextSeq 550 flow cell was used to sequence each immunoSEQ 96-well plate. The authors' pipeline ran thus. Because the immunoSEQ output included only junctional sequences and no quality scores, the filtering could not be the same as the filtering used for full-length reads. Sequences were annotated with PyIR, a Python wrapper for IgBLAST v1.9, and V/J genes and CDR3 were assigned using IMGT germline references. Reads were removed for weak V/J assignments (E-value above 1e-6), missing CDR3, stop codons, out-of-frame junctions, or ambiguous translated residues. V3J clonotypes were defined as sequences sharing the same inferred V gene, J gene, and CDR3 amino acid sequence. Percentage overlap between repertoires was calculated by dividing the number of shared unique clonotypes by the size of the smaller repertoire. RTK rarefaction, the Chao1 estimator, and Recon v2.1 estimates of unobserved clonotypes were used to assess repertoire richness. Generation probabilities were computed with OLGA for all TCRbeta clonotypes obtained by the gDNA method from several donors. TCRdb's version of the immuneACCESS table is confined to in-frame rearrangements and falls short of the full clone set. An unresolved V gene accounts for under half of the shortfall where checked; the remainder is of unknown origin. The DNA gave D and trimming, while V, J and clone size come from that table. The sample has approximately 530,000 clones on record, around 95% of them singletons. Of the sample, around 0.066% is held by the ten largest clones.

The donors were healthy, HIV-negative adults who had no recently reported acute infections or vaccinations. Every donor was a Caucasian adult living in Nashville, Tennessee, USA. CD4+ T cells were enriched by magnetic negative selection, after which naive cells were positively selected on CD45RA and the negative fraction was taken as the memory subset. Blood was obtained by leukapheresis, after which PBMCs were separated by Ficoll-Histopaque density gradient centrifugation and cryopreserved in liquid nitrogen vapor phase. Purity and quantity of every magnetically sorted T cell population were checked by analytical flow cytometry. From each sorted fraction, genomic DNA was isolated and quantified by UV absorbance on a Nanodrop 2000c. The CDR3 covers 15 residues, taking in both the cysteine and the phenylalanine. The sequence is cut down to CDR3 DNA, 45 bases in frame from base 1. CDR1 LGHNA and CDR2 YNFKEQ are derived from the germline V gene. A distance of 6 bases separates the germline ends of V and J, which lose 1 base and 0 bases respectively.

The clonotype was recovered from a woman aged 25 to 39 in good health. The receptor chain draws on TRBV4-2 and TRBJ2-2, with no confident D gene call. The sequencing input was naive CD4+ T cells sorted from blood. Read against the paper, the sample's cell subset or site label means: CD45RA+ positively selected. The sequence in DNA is TGTGCCAGCAGCCAAGCCGAGACGAACACCGGGGAGCTGTTTTTT. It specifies CASSQAETNTGELFF.